Listed below are T cell receptor beta chains from one sample, sequenced in a study of molecular identifiers for immune sequencing clone quantification. TCRdb called the PCR reads again in MiXCR, with one record for every CDR3 protein. The repertoire has 250,000 to 350,000 distinct CDR3 sequences, about a fifth of them found once; the top ten carry about 0.81%. Material: naive CD8+ T cells from blood, with Jurkat cell RNA spiked in. The receptors shown here come from a human donor in good health. Some libraries in this study had Jurkat cell RNA spiked in. Each CDR3 is given with its conserved first and last residue. The D gene is left open where the match is weak. For some rows the clone size is stated as once, few or many, or as a class when expanded; others skip it.

D gene	V gene	clone size	J gene	CDR3 DNA	CDR3 protein
TRBD1	TRBV6-2/TRBV6-3	many	TRBJ1-2	TGTGCCAGCAGAACTGGGACAGCTCCCATCTATGGCTACACCTTC	CASRTGTAPIYGYTF
TRBD1	TRBV12-3/TRBV12-4	.	TRBJ1-1	TGTGCCAGCAGTACCGGGACAGGGAACACTGGAGCTTTCTTT	CASSTGTGNTGAFF
TRBD2	TRBV5-1	many	TRBJ2-3	TGCGCCAGCAGCTTGGAACTAGCGGGAGGTGGTCGTGTGGTGAGCACAGATACGCAGTATTTT	CASSLELAGGGRVVSTDTQYF
TRBD1	TRBV9	many	TRBJ2-1	TGTGCCAGCAGCGTCGGGACAGGGGCATTCAATGAGCAGTTCTTC	CASSVGTGAFNEQFF
.	TRBV24-1	many	TRBJ2-1	TGTGCCACCAGTGATGCCCTCGAGCAGTTCTTC	CATSDALEQFF
TRBD1	TRBV7-9	few	TRBJ2-1	TGTGCCAGCAGCCCGCTACCGGGACAGGGGAATGGTGAGCAGTTCTTC	CASSPLPGQGNGEQFF
.	TRBV29-1	many	TRBJ2-2	TGCAGCGTTGCAGTCGGTAGCACCGGGGAGCTGTTTTTT	CSVAVGSTGELFF
.	TRBV30	few	TRBJ1-4	TGTGCCTGGATCCCTATACGATTGGGATTCACAACTAATGAAAAACTGTTTTTT	CAWIPIRLGFTTNEKLFF
.	TRBV6-4	many	TRBJ1-1	TGTGCCAGCAGTGACTATCTGGGGAGTGAAGCTTTCTTT	CASSDYLGSEAFF
.	TRBV28	many	TRBJ1-1	TGTGCCAGCAGTCCTTGGGCCCTCGGGATTACTTACATGAACACTGAAGCTTTCTTT	CASSPWALGITYMNTEAFF
.	TRBV7-9	.	TRBJ2-7	TGTGCCAGCAGCTTAAGGCTGAAGGTCAGGGCCTCCTACGAGCAGTACTTC	CASSLRLKVRASYEQYF
.	TRBV6-2/TRBV6-3	few	TRBJ2-3	TGTGCCAGCATTCGAGGATGGGGCTGGGGCACAGATACGCAGTATTTT	CASIRGWGWGTDTQYF
.	TRBV19	.	TRBJ1-2	TGTGCCAGTAGTATCCGTTTTGGCCGGCCAGTAGTCAATTACACCTTC	CASSIRFGRPVVNYTF
.	TRBV19	many	TRBJ2-1	TGTGCCAGTAGTACTGGGGCCTATGAGCAGTTCTTC	CASSTGAYEQFF
.	TRBV27	few	TRBJ2-5	TGTGCCAGCAGACCCGGGACCAGGTGGAGGGAGACCCAGTACTTC	CASRPGTRWRETQYF
.	TRBV6-2/TRBV6-3	few	TRBJ2-7	TGTGCCAGCAGTGCCTTCAGCCGGGACCCTGGCCCCTACGAGCAGTACTTC	CASSAFSRDPGPYEQYF
.	TRBV20-1	many	TRBJ2-7	TGCAGTGCTAGAGATTCCGCCTACGAGCAGTACTTC	CSARDSAYEQYF
TRBD2	TRBV7-9	many	TRBJ2-3	TGTGCCAGCAGCCCGGGCCCTAGCGGGAGTGCAGATACGCAGTATTTT	CASSPGPSGSADTQYF
TRBD1	TRBV3-1	few	TRBJ1-3	TGTACCAGCAGCCAAGACGCCAGGGGGGTAGGAAACACCATATATTTT	CTSSQDARGVGNTIYF
TRBD1	TRBV5-1	many	TRBJ2-7	TGCGCCAGCAGCTTGCTACCGGGACAGACCTACGAGCAGTACTTC	CASSLLPGQTYEQYF
.	TRBV6-1	many	TRBJ1-5	TGTGCCAGCAGTGATGGGGGACACCCGGCCTCTAATCAGCCCCAGCATTTT	CASSDGGHPASNQPQHF
.	TRBV27	.	TRBJ1-1	TGTGCCAGCAGTTTATCCGGGCTCGGGGGTACTGAAGCTTTCTTT	CASSLSGLGGTEAFF
.	TRBV19	many	TRBJ1-1	TGTGCCAGTAGTTGGGGGAACACTGAAGCTTTCTTT	CASSWGNTEAFF
TRBD2	TRBV30	many	TRBJ2-7	TGTGCCTGGAGTGGGACTAGCGGGAGCCACGAGCAGTACTTC	CAWSGTSGSHEQYF
TRBD2	TRBV4-1	many	TRBJ2-3	TGCGCCAGCAGCCATCAGACTAGCGGGGGTGCAGATACGCAGTATTTT	CASSHQTSGGADTQYF
TRBD2	TRBV27	few	TRBJ2-3	TGTGCCAGCAGCGAAATCGGACTAGCGGGAGGGTCTGGCACAGATACGCAGTATTTT	CASSEIGLAGGSGTDTQYF
.	TRBV30	many	TRBJ2-7	TGTGCCTGGAGCTCTAGCGCTGTGTACGAGCAGTACTTC	CAWSSSAVYEQYF
.	TRBV12-3/TRBV12-4	few	TRBJ1-4	TGTGCCAGCAGTTTGGGGGGCGCAAGTTTCGAAAAACTGTTTTTT	CASSLGGASFEKLFF
TRBD2	TRBV7-8	many	TRBJ2-3	TGTGCCAGCAGCTTAGAACTAGCGGATATCACAGATACGCAGTATTTT	CASSLELADITDTQYF
.	TRBV25-1	.	TRBJ2-2	TGTGCCAGACCCTGGGGGACATCGAACACCGGGGAGCTGCTTTTT	CARPWGTSNTGELLF
.	TRBV25-1	many	TRBJ1-4	TGTGCCAGCAGTGAACTGGCTACTAATGAAAAACTGTTTTTT	CASSELATNEKLFF
TRBD2	TRBV5-4	many	TRBJ2-7	TGTGCCAGCAGCTTGGAGTTAGCGGGACCACGCGAGCAGTACTTC	CASSLELAGPREQYF
TRBD2	TRBV6-6	many	TRBJ2-1	TGTGCCAGCAGTTACACCAGCGGACTAGTTAGTGAGCAGTTCTTC	CASSYTSGLVSEQFF
TRBD2	TRBV5-8	many	TRBJ2-3	TGTGCCAGCAGCTTGGACCGGTTAAAAAGCGGGAGAGTAAGCACAGATACGCAGTATTTT	CASSLDRLKSGRVSTDTQYF
.	TRBV28	many	TRBJ2-3	TGTGCCAGCAGTTTAGCAGGGGAAACAGATACGCAGTATTTT	CASSLAGETDTQYF
.	TRBV7-9	many	TRBJ1-4	TGTGCCAGCAGCATGGGAGATGAAAAACTGTTTTTT	CASSMGDEKLFF
.	TRBV28	.	TRBJ2-1	TGTGCCAGCAGTTTACCCCGGGATGAGCAGTTCTTC	CASSLPRDEQFF
TRBD1	TRBV13	many	TRBJ2-2	TGTGCCAGCACTGACAGGGACAGCACCGGGGAGCTGTTTTTT	CASTDRDSTGELFF
.	TRBV28	many	TRBJ2-5	TGTGCCAGCAGAGGGATCGAAGCCGGGACGCCAATAAGGAAGTCCCAAGAGACCCAGTACTTC	CASRGIEAGTPIRKSQETQYF
.	TRBV4-1	many	TRBJ1-1	TGCGCCAGCAGCCCCCTGACGTCGACTGAAGCTTTCTTT	CASSPLTSTEAFF
.	TRBV12-3/TRBV12-4	many	TRBJ2-3	TGTGCCAGCAGTTCAGGGAATAGTATAACAGATACGCAGTATTTT	CASSSGNSITDTQYF
.	TRBV7-6	many	TRBJ1-1	TGTGCCAGCAGCTTTATTGGGGGCCTAGAGACTACGGGAGACCCTGAAGCTTTCTTT	CASSFIGGLETTGDPEAFF
.	TRBV20-1	.	TRBJ2-3	TGCAGTGCTAGACGCCCGGGACGGATAACAGATACGCAGTATTTT	CSARRPGRITDTQYF
.	TRBV27	.	TRBJ2-3	TGTGCCAGCAGTTCCGAGGGGACTTACACAGATACGCAGTATTTT	CASSSEGTYTDTQYF
TRBD2	TRBV2	many	TRBJ2-3	TGTGCCAGCAGTGAATGGGAGGGAGAGGGCCCAGATACGCAGTATTTT	CASSEWEGEGPDTQYF
.	TRBV19	many	TRBJ1-5	TGTGCCAGTAGTATAGGGGCAGGGTACCAGCCCCAGCATTTT	CASSIGAGYQPQHF
TRBD2	TRBV7-3	many	TRBJ2-1	TGTGCCAGCAGCTTAACAGCGGGAGGGGGTCATGAGCAGTTCTTC	CASSLTAGGGHEQFF
.	TRBV20-1	many	TRBJ2-7	TGCAGTGCCCCGGAAAGCCACGAGCAGTACTTC	CSAPESHEQYF
TRBD1	TRBV11-2	few	TRBJ1-1	TGTGCCAGCAGCGTGGGACAGTCCACTGAAGCTTTCTTT	CASSVGQSTEAFF
TRBD1	TRBV4-3	.	TRBJ2-1	TGCGCCAGCAGCCACGCGACAGGGTCGCGCGAGCAGTTCTTC	CASSHATGSREQFF
TRBD2	TRBV28	many	TRBJ2-1	TGTGCCAGCACACTAGCGGGGGTCTCCTACAATGAGCAGTTCTTC	CASTLAGVSYNEQFF
.	TRBV6-2/TRBV6-3	few	TRBJ1-1	TGTGCCAGCAGTTACTCGATCAACCCTGAAGCTTTCTTT	CASSYSINPEAFF
.	TRBV2	many	TRBJ2-5	TGTGCCAGCAGTGGTAGGGACTGGATGCATGTGGCCCAGTACTTC	CASSGRDWMHVAQYF
.	TRBV27	once	TRBJ2-3	TGTGCCAGCAGTCCACTCGCGGTTACTGGCACAGATACGCAGTATTTT	CASSPLAVTGTDTQYF
TRBD2	TRBV7-9	many	TRBJ2-7	TGTGCCAGCAGCTTAGGGGGGAGGGCCTACGAGCAGTACTTC	CASSLGGRAYEQYF
TRBD2	TRBV12-3/TRBV12-4	few	TRBJ2-1	TGTGCCAGCAGACCTATAGCGGGAGGCCAAGGGGGTTTAATGAACAATGAGCAGTTCTTC	CASRPIAGGQGGLMNNEQFF
TRBD2	TRBV29-1	many	TRBJ2-3	TGCAGCGTTATCCGGGGGGATGATACGCAGTATTTT	CSVIRGDDTQYF
.	TRBV4-1	many	TRBJ1-1	TGCGCCAGCAGCCAAGATTTGTCGGTCACTGAAGCTTTCTTT	CASSQDLSVTEAFF
TRBD1	TRBV28	.	TRBJ1-1	TGTGCCAGCAGTTCAATCCCGGGACAGGGAAGGACTGAAGCTTTCTTT	CASSSIPGQGRTEAFF